The clone carrying this T cell receptor beta chain was seen a few times. Its target is not known. Amplification used 60 Vbeta primers and 13 Jbeta primers. TCRdb's copy holds only in-frame clones and misses some; the assay was immunoSEQ multiplex PCR. The sample holds tens of thousands of clones; roughly four fifths are singletons and the top ten take over 1.5%. The sample originates from a study of cytomegalovirus exposure and HLA in healthy donors. Study-wide results and limits: Cytomegalovirus association was listed for 164 TCR beta chains. HLA alleles showed associations with about 17,000 TCR beta sequences in a later analysis, at a 0.05 false discovery rate.

The TCR was taken from a woman aged 25 to 39 in good health and CMV-seronegative. The sample taken for sequencing was PBMCs.

This chain's CDR3 is CASSQDSRGDYGYTF. The CDR3 region has the DNA TGTGCCAGCAGCCAAGACAGCCGCGGAGACTATGGCTACACCTTC. This chain uses TRBV4-2 with TRBJ1-2; no reliable D call. This CDR3 is 15 amino acids long. Germline-derived CDR1 and CDR2 are LGHNA and YNFKEQ. V lost 0 bases to trimming and J lost 3 bases, with 11 bases between them.